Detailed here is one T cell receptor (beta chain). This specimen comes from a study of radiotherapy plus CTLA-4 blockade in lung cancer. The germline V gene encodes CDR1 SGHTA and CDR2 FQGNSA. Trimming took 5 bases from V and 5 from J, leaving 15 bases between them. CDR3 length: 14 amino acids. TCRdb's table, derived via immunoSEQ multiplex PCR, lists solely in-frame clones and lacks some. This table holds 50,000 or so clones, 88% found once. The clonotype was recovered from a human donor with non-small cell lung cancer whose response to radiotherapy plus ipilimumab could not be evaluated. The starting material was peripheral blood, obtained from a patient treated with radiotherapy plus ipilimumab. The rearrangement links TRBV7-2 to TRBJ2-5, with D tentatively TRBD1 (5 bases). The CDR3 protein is CASSPTRAGETQYF. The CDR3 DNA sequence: TGTGCCAGCAGCCCAACCAGGGCCGGGGAGACCCAGTACTTC.